This passage covers 11 T cell receptor beta chains from one sample sequenced in a study of cytomegalovirus exposure and HLA in healthy donors. Sequencing used immunoSEQ multiplex PCR; TCRdb keeps in-frame clones, though not all of them. The profile shows more than 150,000 clones, approximately 88% of them singletons. Sequencing used PBMCs. The receptors derive from a man aged 18 to 30 in good health and CMV-seropositive.

V and J are TRBV9 and TRBJ2-7, with TRBD2 matching 7 bases. V trimming: 4 bases; J trimming: 3 bases; junction bases outside the gene matches: 10. CDR1 is SGDLS, CDR2 YYNGEE, per germline. This CDR3 is 15 amino acids long. The CDR3 DNA reads TGTGCCAGCAGCCCAGAAGGCGGGAGCGTCTACGAGCAGTACTTC. This codes for CASSPEGGSVYEQYF.

This chain links TRBV18 with TRBJ2-1; D is perhaps TRBD2 (5 bases). V dropped 7 bases and J dropped 9 bases, with 13 bases sitting between them. This CDR3 has 12 amino acids. The germline V gene encodes CDR1 KGHSH and CDR2 LQKENI. DNA of the CDR3: TGTGCCAGCTTCGAGGGCCGGGGTGAGCAGTTCTTC. It yields the protein CASFEGRGEQFF.

The J gene is TRBJ1-1, the V gene TRBV9; D may be TRBD1 (6 bases). The CDR3 is 13 residues long. Germline V gives CDR1 SGDLS, CDR2 YYNGEE. The V gene lost 4 bases and the J gene lost 5 bases, with 12 bases spanning the gap. CDR3 sequence reads: CASSPRTGTEAFF. As DNA, the CDR3 is TGTGCCAGCAGCCCCCGTACAGGGACTGAAGCTTTCTTT.

The chain links TRBV4-2 to TRBJ2-7; D may be TRBD1 (5 bases). CDR3 size: 15 residues. V was cut by 3 bases and J by 0 bases, with 12 bases left in between. The germline V gene encodes CDR1 LGHNA and CDR2 YNFKEQ. Written as DNA, the CDR3 is TGTGCCAGCAGCCATGGTACAGGTAACTCCTACGAGCAGTACTTC. Encoded protein: CASSHGTGNSYEQYF.

This sequence joins TRBV28 and TRBJ2-2; weak D call: TRBD2 (6 bases). Trimming left V 4 bases short and J 7 bases short, with 10 bases between. Germline loops: CDR1 MDHEN, CDR2 SYDVKM. The CDR3 extends over 13 amino acids. CDR3 coding DNA: TGTGCCAGCAGTTCTCTGGGGGGCGGGGAGCTGTTTTTT. Its translation is CASSSLGGGELFF.

Of note for this clone: Different DNA sequences within this sample yield the same CDR3. The rearrangement uses TRBV27 and TRBJ2-7, with 10 positions matching TRBD1. This CDR3 region has 14 residues. Germline loops: CDR1 MNHEY, CDR2 SMNVEV (reference sequence). The trim removed 6 bases at V and 2 bases at J, leaving 4 bases unmatched. In DNA form, the CDR3 reads TGTGCCAGCAGGAGGACAGGGGGGGCCTACGAGCAGTACTTC. This encodes CASRRTGGAYEQYF.

The chain is built from TRBV2 and TRBJ1-4, with D unresolved. There are 15 residues in the CDR3. V gave up 3 bases and J gave up 8 bases, with 16 bases separating them. Per the germline V gene, CDR1 is SNHLY and CDR2 is FYNNEI. The CDR3 here is CASSEGRPTGEKLFF. DNA for the CDR3: TGTGCCAGCAGTGAGGGTAGGCCCACGGGAGAAAAACTGTTTTTT. Looking up the rest from reference TRBV2 and TRBJ1-4 gives the full variable domain: EPEVTQTPSHQVTQMGQEVILRCVPISNHLYFYWYRQILGQKVEFLVSFYNNEISEKSEIFDDQFSVERPDGSNFTLKIRSTKLEDSAMYFCASSEGRPTGEKLFFGSGTQLSVL.

The chain is built from TRBV7-9 and TRBJ2-5, with 10 bases matching TRBD1. Looked up from germline, CDR1 is SEHNR and CDR2 is FQNEAQ (reference sequence). V shed 5 bases and J 7 bases; nucleotides not matched to a gene: 1. This CDR3 has 12 amino acids. The CDR3, as DNA: TGTGCCAGCAGCCGGGACAGGGGGACCCAGTACTTC. It translates to CASSRDRGTQYF.

The gene calls are TRBV28 and TRBJ2-4; TRBD2 might be the D (6 bases). V lost 6 bases, J lost 8 bases, and 11 bases lay in between. The V gene's germline CDR1 is MDHEN and CDR2 SYDVKM. The CDR3 spans 12 residues. The CDR3 is CASRLPGDIQYF. DNA for the CDR3: TGTGCCAGCAGGCTCCCGGGGGACATTCAGTACTTC.

The J gene is TRBJ1-2, the V gene TRBV30, with 7 bases lining up with TRBD1. V shed 6 bases, J shed 4 bases, and the junction held 20 bases outside the gene matches. Germline CDR1 is GTSNPN and CDR2 is SVGIG (reference sequence). The CDR3 loop spans 17 amino acids. CDR3 residues: CACHTRIRDSGLYGYTF. CDR3 nucleotides: TGTGCCTGTCATACCCGCATTCGGGACAGTGGGCTCTATGGCTACACCTTC.

This chain connects TRBV14 to TRBJ2-1, with 8 bases that match TRBD2. The germline V gene has CDR1 SGHDN and CDR2 FVKESK. The V and J ends lost 5 bases and 3 bases, in that order; junction bases with no gene match: 6. The CDR3 extends over 15 amino acids. CDR3 DNA sequence: TGTGCCAGCAGCGCGACTAGCGACTACTACAATGAGCAGTTCTTC. It is translated as CASSATSDYYNEQFF.